A selection of T cell receptor beta chains follows, all from one sample in a study of cytomegalovirus exposure and HLA in healthy donors. TCRdb's table, derived via immunoSEQ multiplex PCR, lists solely in-frame clones and lacks some. This listing includes approximately 58,000 clones. The sample comprised PBMCs. These receptor sequences come from a young man in good health and CMV-seropositive. Both conserved end residues are part of each CDR3. Each record gives: V gene, J gene, D gene, CDR3 protein, CDR3 DNA. A D gene is named only where the DNA matches it firmly.

TRBV5-1,TRBJ2-5,-,CASRLLGVQETQYF,TGCGCCAGCAGGCTCTTAGGGGTCCAAGAGACCCAGTACTTC
TRBV5-6,TRBJ1-2,TRBD1,CASSSMKVRGGDSYGYTF,TGTGCCAGCAGCTCGATGAAAGTGAGAGGGGGCGACTCCTATGGCTACACCTTC
TRBV6-5,TRBJ1-2,TRBD1,CASSLSTQGANGYTF,TGTGCCAGCAGTTTATCCACACAGGGGGCGAACGGCTACACCTTC
TRBV6-5,TRBJ2-1,-,CASSPQEVDEQFF,TGTGCCAGCAGTCCACAGGAAGTGGATGAGCAGTTCTTC
TRBV5-1,TRBJ2-7,TRBD2,CASSFTSGSGYEQYF,TGCGCCAGCAGTTTTACTAGCGGGAGTGGGTACGAGCAGTACTTC
TRBV9,TRBJ2-2,TRBD2,CASSVDAGANTGELFF,TGTGCCAGCAGCGTAGACGCGGGGGCGAACACCGGGGAGCTGTTTTTT
TRBV7-3,TRBJ2-3,TRBD2,CASSFSAGGPVDTQYF,TGTGCCAGCAGCTTCAGTGCGGGGGGGCCTGTTGATACGCAGTATTTT
TRBV9,TRBJ1-4,-,CASCSGERGEKLFF,TGTGCCAGCTGCTCTGGGGAGAGAGGGGAAAAACTGTTTTTT
TRBV29-1,TRBJ2-7,TRBD1,CSAGQGNPYEQYF,TGCAGCGCCGGACAGGGTAATCCCTACGAGCAGTACTTC
TRBV27,TRBJ2-6,-,CASSSTSGANVLTF,TGTGCCAGCAGTTCTACGTCGGGGGCCAACGTCCTGACTTTC
TRBV6-5,TRBJ2-7,-,CASSSQGRYYEQYF,TGTGCCAGCAGTTCCCAGGGGAGATACTACGAGCAGTACTTC
TRBV2,TRBJ2-1,TRBD2,CASSEREITYNEQFF,TGTGCCAGCAGTGAGCGGGAGATAACCTACAATGAGCAGTTCTTC
TRBV30,TRBJ2-2,-,CAWGGAGELFF,TGTGCCTGGGGCGGAGCCGGGGAGCTGTTTTTT
TRBV2,TRBJ1-2,-,CAKMDSQNAVGYTF,TGTGCCAAAATGGACAGTCAGAATGCCGTTGGCTACACCTTC
TRBV5-1,TRBJ2-7,-,CASSYLADPAYEQYF,TGCGCCAGCAGCTACTTAGCGGATCCCGCCTACGAGCAGTACTTC
TRBV21-1,TRBJ1-5,-,CASRNGTGYSNQPQHF,TGTGCCAGCAGGAACGGGACAGGTTATAGCAATCAGCCCCAGCATTTT
TRBV5-1,TRBJ2-2,-,CASSPAGGSTGELFF,TGCGCCAGCAGCCCGGCAGGAGGGAGCACCGGGGAGCTGTTTTTT
TRBV11-1,TRBJ2-2,-,CASSFHTNTGELFF,TGTGCCAGCAGCTTCCACACCAACACCGGGGAGCTGTTTTTT
TRBV5-1,TRBJ1-1,-,CASSLAFGDTEAFF,TGCGCCAGCAGCTTGGCCTTCGGGGACACTGAAGCTTTCTTT
TRBV7-2,TRBJ2-1,TRBD2,CASSRILSGRASYNEQFF,TGTGCCAGCAGCCGTATCCTTAGCGGGAGGGCCTCCTACAATGAGCAGTTCTTC
TRBV5-1,TRBJ2-7,-,CASSGDPTSAYEQYF,TGCGCCAGCAGCGGCGACCCTACGAGCGCCTACGAGCAGTACTTC
TRBV29-1,TRBJ2-1,-,CSVEDPGHVNNEQFF,TGCAGCGTTGAAGATCCGGGACATGTAAACAATGAGCAGTTCTTC
TRBV9,TRBJ2-3,TRBD1,CASSVVSMRQGSDTQYF,TGTGCCAGCAGCGTAGTTAGTATGAGACAGGGATCAGATACGCAGTATTTT
TRBV7-9,TRBJ2-1,-,CASSLDSASDNEQFF,TGTGCCAGCAGCCTTGACTCGGCCTCCGACAATGAGCAGTTCTTC
TRBV9,TRBJ2-7,TRBD1,CASSPDRDYEQYF,TGTGCCAGCAGCCCAGACAGGGACTACGAGCAGTACTTC
TRBV9,TRBJ2-5,TRBD2,CASSTGTSGGAVEETQYF,TGTGCCAGCAGCACCGGGACTAGCGGGGGGGCCGTAGAAGAGACCCAGTACTTC
TRBV6-1,TRBJ1-1,TRBD1,CASSTGANTEAFF,TGTGCCAGCAGCACAGGGGCTAACACTGAAGCTTTCTTT
TRBV6-1,TRBJ1-1,-,CASSEDWQGFYYTEAFF,TGTGCCAGCAGTGAAGATTGGCAGGGGTTTTATTACACTGAAGCTTTCTTT
TRBV4-1,TRBJ2-7,TRBD2,CASSQAGGSYEQYF,TGCGCCAGCAGCCAAGCGGGAGGCTCCTACGAGCAGTACTTC
TRBV4-2,TRBJ2-1,-,CASSQDLGGINEQFF,TGTGCCAGCAGCCAAGATCTGGGGGGTATCAATGAGCAGTTCTTC
TRBV15,TRBJ2-5,-,CATSARYKRGTPRGTQYF,TGTGCCACCAGCGCCCGGTATAAACGCGGGACCCCTAGGGGGACCCAGTACTTC
TRBV7-2,TRBJ2-1,TRBD2,CASSLGLLASGGSDNEQFF,TGTGCCAGCAGCTTAGGATTGCTGGCTAGCGGGGGTTCCGACAATGAGCAGTTCTTC
TRBV12-5,TRBJ2-3,TRBD2,CASGLGLAGTDTQYF,TGTGCTAGTGGTTTGGGACTAGCGGGAACAGATACGCAGTATTTT
TRBV7-9,TRBJ1-2,-,CASSARGWGDGYTF,TGTGCCAGCAGCGCTCGAGGATGGGGGGATGGCTACACCTTC
TRBV29-1,TRBJ2-7,TRBD1,CSVEEGQGFNEQYF,TGCAGCGTTGAAGAGGGACAGGGTTTCAACGAGCAGTACTTC
TRBV2,TRBJ1-2,TRBD1,CASSAGQGIHYGYTF,TGTGCCAGCAGTGCGGGACAGGGGATACACTATGGCTACACCTTC
TRBV4-2,TRBJ1-2,-,CASSQAQGGGYTF,TGTGCCAGCAGCCAAGCACAGGGAGGGGGCTACACCTTC
TRBV6-1,TRBJ1-5,-,CASTLENSNQPQHF,TGTGCCAGCACTTTAGAGAATAGCAATCAGCCCCAGCATTTT
TRBV19,TRBJ2-7,-,CASSEDGTYEQYF,TGTGCCAGTAGTGAGGACGGGACCTACGAGCAGTACTTC
TRBV25-1,TRBJ2-1,-,CASSRGGDNEQFF,TGTGCCAGCAGTAGGGGGGGTGACAATGAGCAGTTCTTC
TRBV5-4,TRBJ2-5,TRBD2,CASSTRGTRGETQYF,TGTGCCAGCAGCACCCGGGGGACTAGGGGAGAGACCCAGTACTTC
TRBV10-3,TRBJ2-5,-,CAISDEWGGGETQYF,TGTGCCATCAGTGATGAGTGGGGGGGCGGTGAGACCCAGTACTTC
TRBV5-6,TRBJ2-3,TRBD1,CASSSGQPRDTQYF,TGTGCCAGCAGCTCGGGACAGCCACGAGATACGCAGTATTTT
TRBV14,TRBJ2-7,-,CASSQGHTYEQYF,TGTGCCAGCAGCCAAGGACACACCTACGAGCAGTACTTC
TRBV30,TRBJ1-6,-,CAWGKGISPLHF,-
TRBV6-6,TRBJ1-4,TRBD1,CASSGTGRNEKLFF,TGTGCCAGCAGTGGGACAGGAAGGAATGAAAAACTGTTTTTT
TRBV6-4,TRBJ2-3,-,CASSDGTFSTDTQYF,TGTGCCAGCAGTGACGGGACATTTAGCACAGATACGCAGTATTTT
TRBV7-8,TRBJ1-1,-,CASRSRGTEAFF,TGTGCCAGCAGATCCCGGGGCACTGAAGCTTTCTTT
TRBV5-1,TRBJ1-4,-,CASSLLPSINEKLFF,TGCGCCAGCAGCCTCCTCCCGAGTATTAATGAAAAACTGTTTTTT
TRBV10-1,TRBJ2-1,-,CASSPGGLAYNEQFF,TGCGCCAGCAGCCCCGGAGGGCTAGCCTACAATGAGCAGTTCTTC
TRBV6-5,TRBJ2-3,TRBD2,CASSLTSGGPDTQYF,TGTGCCAGCAGTTTGACTAGCGGGGGGCCAGATACGCAGTATTTT
TRBV9,TRBJ2-1,-,CASSVQQGGYNEQFF,TGTGCCAGCAGCGTACAACAGGGCGGATACAATGAGCAGTTCTTC
TRBV19,TRBJ1-2,-,CASSMWTINGYTF,TGTGCCAGTAGTATGTGGACAATAAATGGCTACACCTTC
TRBV6-5,TRBJ1-2,-,CASQAPPNYGYTF,TGTGCCAGCCAAGCACCTCCTAACTATGGCTACACCTTC
TRBV7-3,TRBJ1-2,TRBD1,CASSLNAQGHGYTF,TGTGCCAGCAGCTTAAATGCACAGGGGCATGGCTACACCTTC
TRBV5-1,TRBJ1-2,-,CASSPGYGYTF,TGCGCCAGCAGCCCGGGATATGGCTACACCTTC
TRBV5-1,TRBJ1-2,-,CASSLARADGYNYGYTF,TGCGCCAGCAGCTTGGCGAGGGCGGATGGATATAACTATGGCTACACCTTC
TRBV2,TRBJ2-1,-,CASSGGDGDPTGEQFF,TGTGCCAGCAGTGGTGGGGATGGAGACCCTACAGGGGAGCAGTTCTTC
TRBV5-1,TRBJ2-1,-,CASSLRSTRSNEQFF,TGCGCCAGCAGCTTGCGGTCTACTAGATCCAATGAGCAGTTCTTC
TRBV29-1,TRBJ1-4,-,CSAGETANEKLFF,TGCAGCGCAGGGGAAACGGCTAATGAAAAACTGTTTTTT